A single TCR beta chain is shown here with its context. Different DNA sequences within this sample yield the same CDR3. This record comes from a study of shared clonotypes between healthy human individuals. Produced via immunoSEQ multiplex PCR; TCRdb's table is partial and in-frame only. The repertoire includes under 1,900,000 clones, 98% to 99% of them detected once, and approximately 0.4% sits in the top ten. The ends lost 3 bases at V and 6 bases at J; junction bases unmatched: 1. The CDR3 runs to 13 residues. The germline CDR1 and CDR2 sequences are SGHRS and YFSETQ. Donors, without exception, were Caucasian adults residing in Nashville, Tennessee.

This chain uses TRBV5-1 with TRBJ2-1, with 9 bases lining up with TRBD1. This sequence originates from a man aged 25-40 years in good health. Sequenced sample: naive CD4+ T cells sorted from blood. Described subset: CD45RA+ positively selected. CDR3 nucleotides: TGCGCCAGCAGCTCGGACAGGGGCAATGAGCAGTTCTTC. Its protein is CASSSDRGNEQFF.